Listed below are T cell receptor beta chains from one sample, sequenced in a study of blood T cells in healthy people across ages. TCRdb re-called the 5' RACE reads through MiXCR, storing one row per CDR3 protein. Of 750,000 to 950,000 distinct CDR3 sequences in the sample, roughly 24% were seen once. This sample was also put to use in a study of T cells of mothers and their children.

The sequencing sample was made of blood. Source of these receptors: a boy between 10 and 17 years old in good health. Each CDR3 is given with its conserved first and last residue. A D gene is named only where the DNA matches it firmly. Some rows have no size entry. The others give once, few or many, or a class for an expanded clone.

cdr3_length | clone_size | d_call | j_call | v_call | cdr3_aa | cdr3_nt
17 | once | TRBD1 | TRBJ1-3 | TRBV4-1 | CASSQHGTGATGNTIYF | TGCGCCAGCAGCCAACATGGGACAGGGGCAACTGGAAACACCATATATTTT
16 | NA | TRBD1 | TRBJ2-7 | TRBV20-1 | CSAQKSRQGIRNEQYF | TGCAGTGCCCAAAAAAGTAGACAGGGCATTCGGAACGAGCAGTACTTC
15 | few | TRBD2 | TRBJ2-5 | TRBV12-3/TRBV12-4 | CASSELADTQETQYF | TGTGCCAGCAGCGAACTAGCGGACACTCAAGAGACCCAGTACTTC
16 | NA | TRBD1 | TRBJ2-7 | TRBV15 | CATSRDPGTGGCEQYF | TGTGCCACCAGCAGGGATCCCGGGACAGGGGGCTGCGAGCAGTACTTC
14 | few | TRBD1 | TRBJ2-7 | TRBV2 | CASRRGQTGYEQYF | TGTGCCAGCAGGAGGGGACAGACAGGGTACGAGCAGTACTTC
14 | few | TRBD1 | TRBJ1-4 | TRBV20-1 | CSAASGGLGEKLFF | TGCAGTGCTGCTTCAGGGGGCCTAGGGGAAAAACTGTTTTTT
16 | few | NA | TRBJ2-3 | TRBV25-1 | CASSNDVEYLGDTQYF | TGTGCCAGCTCTAATGACGTTGAATACCTAGGAGATACGCAGTATTTT
14 | NA | TRBD2 | TRBJ2-2 | TRBV3-1 | CASWPSGGPGELFF | TGTGCCAGCTGGCCTAGCGGGGGGCCCGGGGAGCTGTTTTTT
15 | NA | TRBD1 | TRBJ2-5 | TRBV10-3 | CAISPMTGGLETQYF | TGTGCCATCAGTCCGATGACAGGGGGCCTGGAGACCCAGTACTTC
12 | NA | TRBD2 | TRBJ2-5 | TRBV5-1 | CASSSNGLGQYF | TGCGCCAGCAGCTCCAACGGACTAGGCCAGTACTTC
19 | NA | NA | TRBJ1-4 | TRBV11-3 | CASSLSLGHQDATNEKLFF | TGTGCCAGCAGCTTAAGCCTCGGACACCAGGACGCAACTAATGAAAAACTGTTTTTT
11 | few | NA | TRBJ2-5 | TRBV27 | CASSPLWTQYF | TGTGCCAGCAGTCCGCTCTGGACCCAGTACTTC
15 | few | NA | TRBJ2-1 | TRBV5-1 | CASSDRVRRSNEQFF | TGCGCCAGCAGCGACCGGGTCCGGAGAAGCAATGAGCAGTTCTTC
16 | NA | NA | TRBJ2-3 | TRBV7-3 | CASSQGTEGLADTQYF | TGTGCCAGCAGCCAGGGGACCGAAGGATTAGCAGATACGCAGTATTTT
14 | few | NA | TRBJ2-7 | TRBV5-5 | CASSALSSSYEQYF | TGTGCCAGCAGCGCCCTCTCGAGCTCCTACGAGCAGTACTTC
16 | NA | NA | TRBJ2-6 | TRBV9 | CASSKLQGSGANVLTF | TGTGCCAGCAGCAAGCTCCAGGGGAGCGGGGCCAACGTCCTGACTTTC
15 | NA | NA | TRBJ2-2 | TRBV7-9 | CASSAQRAGTGELFF | TGTGCCAGCAGCGCGCAGAGGGCGGGGACCGGGGAGCTGTTTTTT
13 | NA | NA | TRBJ2-5 | TRBV7-3 | CASSLIPQETQYF | TGTGCCAGCAGCTTAATACCCCAAGAGACCCAGTACTTC
14 | once | TRBD1 | TRBJ1-1 | TRBV12-3/TRBV12-4 | CASSRQGWDTEAFF | TGTGCCAGCAGCAGACAGGGATGGGACACTGAAGCTTTCTTT
15 | NA | NA | TRBJ2-4 | TRBV5-1 | CASSVDGATKNIQYF | TGCGCCAGCAGCGTGGACGGGGCGACCAAAAACATTCAGTACTTC
15 | few | NA | TRBJ1-3 | TRBV20-1 | CSARDGGSSGNTIYF | TGCAGTGCTAGAGATGGCGGCAGCTCTGGAAACACCATATATTTT
13 | NA | NA | TRBJ2-3 | TRBV12-3/TRBV12-4 | CASRTPRTDTQYF | TGTGCCAGCAGGACACCGAGAACAGATACGCAGTATTTT
12 | NA | NA | TRBJ2-7 | TRBV12-3/TRBV12-4 | CASTRGGDEQYF | TGTGCCAGCACCCGAGGGGGGGACGAGCAGTACTTC
14 | few | TRBD2 | TRBJ2-2 | TRBV12-3/TRBV12-4 | CASSSNSGARELFF | TGTGCCAGCAGCTCCAATAGCGGGGCGAGGGAGCTGTTTTTT
14 | NA | NA | TRBJ2-5 | TRBV24-1 | CATSDPRDQETQYF | TGTGCCACCAGTGACCCTAGGGACCAAGAGACCCAGTACTTC
13 | few | TRBD1 | TRBJ2-7 | TRBV29-1 | CSVENLRGQEQYF | TGCAGCGTTGAAAACCTCAGGGGGCAGGAGCAGTACTTC
12 | NA | NA | TRBJ2-7 | TRBV12-3/TRBV12-4 | CASSLVSDEQYF | TGTGCCAGCAGTTTGGTCTCGGACGAGCAGTACTTC